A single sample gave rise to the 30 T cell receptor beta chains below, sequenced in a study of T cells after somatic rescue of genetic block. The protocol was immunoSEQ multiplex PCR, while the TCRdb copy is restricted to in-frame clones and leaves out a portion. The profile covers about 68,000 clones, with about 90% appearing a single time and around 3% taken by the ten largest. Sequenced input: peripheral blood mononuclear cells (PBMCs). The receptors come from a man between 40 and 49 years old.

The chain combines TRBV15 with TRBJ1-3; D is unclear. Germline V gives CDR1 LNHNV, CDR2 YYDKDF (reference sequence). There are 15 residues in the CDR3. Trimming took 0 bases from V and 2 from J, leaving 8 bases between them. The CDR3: CATSRDWRPGNTIYF. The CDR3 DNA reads TGTGCCACCAGCAGAGATTGGCGTCCTGGAAACACCATATATTTT.

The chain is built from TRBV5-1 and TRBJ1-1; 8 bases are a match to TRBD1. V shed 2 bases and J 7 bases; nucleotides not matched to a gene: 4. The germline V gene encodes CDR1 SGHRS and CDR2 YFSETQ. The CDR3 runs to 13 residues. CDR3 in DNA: TGCGCCAGCAGCTTACAGGGGGTGGTTGAAGCTTTCTTT. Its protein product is CASSLQGVVEAFF.

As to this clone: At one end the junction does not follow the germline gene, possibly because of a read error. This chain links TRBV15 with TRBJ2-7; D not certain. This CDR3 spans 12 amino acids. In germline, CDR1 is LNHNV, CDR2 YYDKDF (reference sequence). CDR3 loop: CATSREPYEQYF. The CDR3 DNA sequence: TGTGCCACCAGTAGAGAGCCCTACGAGCAGTACTTC. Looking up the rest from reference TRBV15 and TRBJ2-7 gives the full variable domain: DAMVIQNPRYQVTQFGKPVTLSCSQTLNHNVMYWYQQKSSQAPKLLFHYYDKDFNNEADTPDNFQSRRPNTSFCFLDIRSPGLGDTAMYLCATSREPYEQYFGPGTRLTVT.

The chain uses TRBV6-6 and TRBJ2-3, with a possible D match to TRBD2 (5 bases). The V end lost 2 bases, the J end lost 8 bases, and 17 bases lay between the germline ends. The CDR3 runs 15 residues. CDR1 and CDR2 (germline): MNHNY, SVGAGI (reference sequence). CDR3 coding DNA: TGTGCCAGCAGTTACGCCGGTTCCCGGGGTGGTACGCAGTATTTT. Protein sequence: CASSYAGSRGGTQYF.

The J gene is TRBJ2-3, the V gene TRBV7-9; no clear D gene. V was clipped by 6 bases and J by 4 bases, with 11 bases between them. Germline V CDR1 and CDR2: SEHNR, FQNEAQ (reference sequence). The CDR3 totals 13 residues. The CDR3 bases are TGTGCCAGCAGTGCCAGGTCCTCAGATACGCAGTATTTT. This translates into CASSARSSDTQYF.

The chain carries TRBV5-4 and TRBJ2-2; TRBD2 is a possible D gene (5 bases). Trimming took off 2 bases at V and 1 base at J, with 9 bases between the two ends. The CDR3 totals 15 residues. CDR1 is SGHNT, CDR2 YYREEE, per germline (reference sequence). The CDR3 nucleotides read TGTGCCAGCAGCTTTAACCGGGGGAACACCGGGGAGCTGTTTTTT. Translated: CASSFNRGNTGELFF.

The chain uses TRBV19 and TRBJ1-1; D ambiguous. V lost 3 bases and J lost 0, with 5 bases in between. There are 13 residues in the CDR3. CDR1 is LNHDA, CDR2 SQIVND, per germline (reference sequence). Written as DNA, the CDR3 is TGTGCCAGTAGTATCTCGGTGAACACTGAAGCTTTCTTT. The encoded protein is CASSISVNTEAFF.

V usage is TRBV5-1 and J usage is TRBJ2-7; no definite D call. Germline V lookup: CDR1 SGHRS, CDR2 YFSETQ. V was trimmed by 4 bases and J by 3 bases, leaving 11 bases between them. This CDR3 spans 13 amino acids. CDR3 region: CASSADIGYEQYF. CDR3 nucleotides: TGCGCCAGCAGCGCAGACATTGGCTACGAGCAGTACTTC.

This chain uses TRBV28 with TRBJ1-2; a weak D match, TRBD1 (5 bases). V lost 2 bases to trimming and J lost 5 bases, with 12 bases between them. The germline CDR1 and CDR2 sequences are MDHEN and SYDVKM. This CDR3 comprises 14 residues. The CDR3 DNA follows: TGTGCCAGCAGTTTACGCCAGGGATCTTATGGCTACACCTTC. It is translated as CASSLRQGSYGYTF.

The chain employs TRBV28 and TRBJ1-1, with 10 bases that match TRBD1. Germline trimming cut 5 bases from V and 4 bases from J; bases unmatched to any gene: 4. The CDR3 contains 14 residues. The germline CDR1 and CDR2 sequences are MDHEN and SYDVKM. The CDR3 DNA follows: TGTGCCAGCAGTACCAGGACAGGGGGCACTGAAGCTTTCTTT. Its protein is CASSTRTGGTEAFF.

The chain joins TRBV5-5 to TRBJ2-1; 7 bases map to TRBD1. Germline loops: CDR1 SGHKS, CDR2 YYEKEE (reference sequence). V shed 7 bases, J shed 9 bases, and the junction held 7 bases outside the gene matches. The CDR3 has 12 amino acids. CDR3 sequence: CASVGGWGEQFF. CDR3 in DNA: TGTGCCAGCGTAGGGGGCTGGGGTGAGCAGTTCTTC.

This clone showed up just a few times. CDR3 nucleotides: TGCAGCGTTATGGGCGGAAGCTCCTACGAGCAGTACTTC. It is translated as CSVMGGSSYEQYF. The chain links TRBV29-1 to TRBJ2-7; D call uncertain. CDR3 length equals 13 residues. Germline CDR1 SQVTM, CDR2 ANQGSEA. Trimming took 5 bases from V and 0 from J, leaving 11 bases between them.

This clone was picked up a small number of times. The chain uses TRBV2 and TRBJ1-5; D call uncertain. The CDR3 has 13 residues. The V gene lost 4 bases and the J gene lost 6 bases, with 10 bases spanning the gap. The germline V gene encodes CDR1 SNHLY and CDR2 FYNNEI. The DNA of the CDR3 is TGTGCCAGCAGTGGGGCGGTCGGTCAGCCCCAGCATTTT. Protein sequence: CASSGAVGQPQHF.

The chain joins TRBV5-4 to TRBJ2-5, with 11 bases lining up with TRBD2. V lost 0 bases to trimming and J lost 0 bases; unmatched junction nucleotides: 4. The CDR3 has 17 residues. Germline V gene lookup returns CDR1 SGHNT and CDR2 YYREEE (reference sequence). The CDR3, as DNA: TGTGCCAGCAGCTTGGCGCTAGCGGGGGGAAACCAAGAGACCCAGTACTTC. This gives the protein CASSLALAGGNQETQYF.

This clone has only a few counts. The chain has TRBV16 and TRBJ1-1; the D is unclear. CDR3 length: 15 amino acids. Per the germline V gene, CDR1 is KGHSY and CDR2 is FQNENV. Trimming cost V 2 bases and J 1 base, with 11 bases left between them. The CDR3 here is CASSQGGGGNTEAFF. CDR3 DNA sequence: TGTGCCAGCAGCCAAGGAGGCGGTGGGAACACTGAAGCTTTCTTT.

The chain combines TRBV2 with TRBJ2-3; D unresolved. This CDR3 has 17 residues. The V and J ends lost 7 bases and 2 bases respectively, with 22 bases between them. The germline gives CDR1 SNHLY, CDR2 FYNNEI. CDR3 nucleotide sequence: TGTGCCAGCATTTCCTTGGGGTCCCTAGAGAACACAGATACGCAGTATTTT. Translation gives CASISLGSLENTDTQYF.

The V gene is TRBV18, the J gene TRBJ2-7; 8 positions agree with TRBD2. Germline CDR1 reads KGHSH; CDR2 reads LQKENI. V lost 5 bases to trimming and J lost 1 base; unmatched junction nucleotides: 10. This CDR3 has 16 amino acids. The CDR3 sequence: CASSAGGAVISYEQYF. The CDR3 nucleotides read TGTGCCAGCTCAGCGGGGGGAGCGGTGATTTCCTACGAGCAGTACTTC.

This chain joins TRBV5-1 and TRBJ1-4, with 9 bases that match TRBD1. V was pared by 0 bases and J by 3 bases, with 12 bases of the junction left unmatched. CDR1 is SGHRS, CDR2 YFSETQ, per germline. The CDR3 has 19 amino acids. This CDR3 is CASSLGPGGQGFANEKLFF. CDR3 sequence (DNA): TGCGCCAGCAGCTTGGGCCCCGGGGGACAGGGTTTCGCTAATGAAAAACTGTTTTTT.

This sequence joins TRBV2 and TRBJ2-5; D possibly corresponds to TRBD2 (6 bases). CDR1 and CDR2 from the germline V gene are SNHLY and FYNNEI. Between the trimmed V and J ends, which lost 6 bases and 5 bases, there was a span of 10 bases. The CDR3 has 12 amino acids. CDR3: CASRGGGETQYF. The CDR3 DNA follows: TGTGCCAGCAGGGGAGGTGGGGAGACCCAGTACTTC.

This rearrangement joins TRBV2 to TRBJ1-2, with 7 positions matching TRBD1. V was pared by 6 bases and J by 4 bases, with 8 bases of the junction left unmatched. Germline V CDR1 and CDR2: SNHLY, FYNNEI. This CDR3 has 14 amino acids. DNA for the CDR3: TGTGCCAGCAGGTCACAGGGGCAAGGCTATGGCTACACCTTC. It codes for CASRSQGQGYGYTF.

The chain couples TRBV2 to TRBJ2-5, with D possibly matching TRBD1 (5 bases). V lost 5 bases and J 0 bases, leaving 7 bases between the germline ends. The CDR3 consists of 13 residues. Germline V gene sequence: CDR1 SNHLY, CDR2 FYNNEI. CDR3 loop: CASSRTYQETQYF. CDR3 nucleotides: TGTGCCAGCAGTCGGACATACCAAGAGACCCAGTACTTC.

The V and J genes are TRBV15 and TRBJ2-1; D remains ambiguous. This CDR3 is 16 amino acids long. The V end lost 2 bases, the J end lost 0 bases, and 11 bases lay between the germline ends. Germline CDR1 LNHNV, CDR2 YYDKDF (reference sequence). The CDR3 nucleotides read TGTGCCACCAGCAGAAATTGGGGAACCTCCTACAATGAGCAGTTCTTC. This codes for CATSRNWGTSYNEQFF.

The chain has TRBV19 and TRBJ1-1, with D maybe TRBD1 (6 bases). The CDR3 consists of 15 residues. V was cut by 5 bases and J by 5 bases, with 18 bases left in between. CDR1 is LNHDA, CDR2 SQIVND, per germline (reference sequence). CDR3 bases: TGTGCCAGTAGTTCCCCAGGGGTTCCGGGTACTGAAGCTTTCTTT. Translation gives CASSSPGVPGTEAFF.

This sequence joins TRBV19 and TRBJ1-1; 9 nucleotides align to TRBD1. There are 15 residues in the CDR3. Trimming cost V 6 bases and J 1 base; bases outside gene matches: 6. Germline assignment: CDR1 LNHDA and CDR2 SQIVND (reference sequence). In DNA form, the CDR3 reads TGTGCCAGTAGCGACAGGGGGTTTGGGAACACTGAAGCTTTCTTT. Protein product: CASSDRGFGNTEAFF.

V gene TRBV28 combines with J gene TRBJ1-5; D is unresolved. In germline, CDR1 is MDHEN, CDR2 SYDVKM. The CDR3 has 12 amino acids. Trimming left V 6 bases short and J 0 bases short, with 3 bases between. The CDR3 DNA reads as TGTGCCAGCAGAAATAGCAATCAGCCCCAGCATTTT. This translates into CASRNSNQPQHF. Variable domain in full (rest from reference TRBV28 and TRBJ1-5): DVKVTQSSRYLVKRTGEKVFLECVQDMDHENMFWYRQDPGLGLRLIYFSYDVKMKEKGDIPEGYSVSREKKERFSLILESASTNQTSMYLCASRNSNQPQHFGDGTRLSIL.

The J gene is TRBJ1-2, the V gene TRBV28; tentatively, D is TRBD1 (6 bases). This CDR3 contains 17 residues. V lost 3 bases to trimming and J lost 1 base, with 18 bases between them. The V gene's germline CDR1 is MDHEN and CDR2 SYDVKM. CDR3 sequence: CASSFVRRGPYNYGYTF. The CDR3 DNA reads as TGTGCCAGCAGTTTCGTTCGCAGGGGACCTTATAACTATGGCTACACCTTC.

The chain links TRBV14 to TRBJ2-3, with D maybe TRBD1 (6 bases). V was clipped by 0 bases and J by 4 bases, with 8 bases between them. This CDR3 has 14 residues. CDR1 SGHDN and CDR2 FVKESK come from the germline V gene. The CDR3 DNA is TGTGCCAGCAGCCAAGATTCAGGGGCAGATACGCAGTATTTT. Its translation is CASSQDSGADTQYF.

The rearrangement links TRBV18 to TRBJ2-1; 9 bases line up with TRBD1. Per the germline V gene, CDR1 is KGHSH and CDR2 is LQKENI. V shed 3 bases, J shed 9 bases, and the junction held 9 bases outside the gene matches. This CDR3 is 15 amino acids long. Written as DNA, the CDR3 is TGTGCCAGCTCACCCACCGGGACAGGGTTCGGTGAGCAGTTCTTC. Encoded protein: CASSPTGTGFGEQFF.

In DNA, the CDR3 is TGTGCCAGCAGCTTGGGCAGAGAACGCTATGGCTACACCTTC. It yields the protein CASSLGRERYGYTF. The genes are TRBV5-5 and TRBJ1-2; D unclear. Germline V lookup: CDR1 SGHKS, CDR2 YYEKEE (reference sequence). Trimming took off 0 bases at V and 4 bases at J, with 10 bases between the two ends. The CDR3 is 14 residues long.

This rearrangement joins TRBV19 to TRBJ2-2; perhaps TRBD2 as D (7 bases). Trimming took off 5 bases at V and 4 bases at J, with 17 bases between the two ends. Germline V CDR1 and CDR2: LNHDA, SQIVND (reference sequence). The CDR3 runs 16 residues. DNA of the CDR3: TGTGCCAGTAGTGGGGGGGCGGGAGATGTCACCGGGGAGCTGTTTTTT. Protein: CASSGGAGDVTGELFF. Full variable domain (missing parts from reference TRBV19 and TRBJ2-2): DGGITQSPKYLFRKEGQNVTLSCEQNLNHDAMYWYRQDPGQGLRLIYYSQIVNDFQKGDIAEGYSVSREKKESFPLTVTSAQKNPTAFYLCASSGGAGDVTGELFFGEGSRLTVL.